This T cell receptor beta chain is drawn from a study of T-cell reconstitution after alpha-beta-depleted transplantation in children (dated by TCRdb to 2016 to 2017). For context, the study as a whole: T-cell immune reconstitution after TCRalphabeta/CD19-depleted allogeneic hematopoietic cell transplantation in children was quantitatively tracked in the study by means of TCR repertoire profiling. What the research found in general, with its limitations: The high TCRbeta diversity at day 60 in some patients was ascribed to recipient T cells and intrathymic progenitors that had survived conditioning. Hyperexpanded clone frequencies declined over subsequent months; after one year, T-cell counts and TCRbeta diversity were mostly attributed to newly produced T cells. About two months after transplant, the apparently early recovery of alphabetaT-cell counts reportedly depended on just several hundred clones that had expanded rapidly and came from non-depleted graft cells.

Preparation of the library involved PCR. The sequencer was an Illumina HiSeq 2500. Molecular barcoding was employed in the preparation of TCR libraries, with unique molecular identifiers being used to normalize TCRbeta repertoire quantification. The raw public reads went through TCRdb reprocessing: fastp at Q25, MiXCR clone calling, in-frame beta chains kept. Duplicate CDR3 protein sequences are folded into a single record with the most common DNA and genes. The sample table holds some 200,000 distinct CDR3 sequences, of which roughly 10% were seen once. The leading ten clones occupy 28% of the sample. CDR1 and CDR2 are drawn from the germline V gene: SGHDN, FVKESK. V has 4 bases trimmed and J has 4 bases trimmed; junction bases matching no gene number 9. The CDR3 sequence holds 15 residues, the cysteine and phenylalanine included. Just CDR3 DNA is preserved here, 45 bases in frame from base 1. There are many counts of this clonotype. This receptor's antigen is unknown. Base qualities are not recorded, but no much larger clone differs from it by a single base.

The label giving this sample's treatment or condition can be read as: allogeneic hematopoietic cell transplantation with graft depleted of TCRalphabeta T cells and CD19 B cells. Transplant recipients were children who received TCRalphabeta/CD19-depleted allogeneic hematopoietic cell grafts. The specimen comprised PBMCs, sampled before TCRalphabeta/CD19-depleted stem cell transplant. Recombination connected TRBV14 to TRBJ1-2, and 7 junctional nucleotides match TRBD1. This clonotype was sampled from a child under two years old with acute myeloid leukemia, due to receive a stem cell transplant. For the CDR3, the sequence is CASSRRDSHPYGYTF. The DNA reads TGTGCCAGCAGCCGCAGGGACAGCCACCCCTATGGCTACACCTTC.